This TCR beta chain was sequenced in a study of blood T cell repertoires in COVID-19. V shed 1 base, J shed 2 bases, and the junction held 4 bases outside the gene matches. The germline gives CDR1 SGHTA, CDR2 FQGNSA. This CDR3 contains 15 residues. Libraries were prepared by immunoSEQ multiplex PCR; TCRdb keeps only in-frame clonotypes and omits some of them. The sample records 150,000 to 200,000 clones, 75% to 90% being singletons. Sequencing used peripheral blood. The rearrangement joins TRBV7-2 to TRBJ2-5; 7 nucleotides line up with TRBD1. This TCR derives from a woman in her sixties or seventies with COVID-19, enrolled during active disease. Written as DNA, the CDR3 is TGTGCCAGCAGCTTAGGAGGGGACAGTCAAGAGACCCAGTACTTC. It codes for CASSLGGDSQETQYF.